Listed here are 14 T cell receptor beta chains from one sample, sequenced in a study of response to subunit inactivated influenza vaccine. TCRdb reanalysed the RT-PCR reads using MiXCR and keeps one entry per CDR3 protein. The profile covers 290,000 or so distinct CDR3 sequences, with roughly 22% appearing a single time and around 10% taken by the ten largest. Sequenced here: PBMCs from blood, sampled 21 months after vaccination. Receptors originate from a man aged 50-75 years who received an inactivated influenza vaccine.

A remark on this clonotype: The germline gene is not matched at one end of the junction; a read error may be the cause. The chain recombines TRBV7-7 with TRBJ1-1; a possible D gene is TRBD1 (6 bases). The CDR3 consists of 13 residues. Germline V gives CDR1 SSHAT, CDR2 FNYEAQ (reference sequence). In DNA, the CDR3 is TGTGCTAGCAGCTTACGGGGGCCCACTGAAGCTTTCTTT. This encodes CASSLRGPTEAFF.

The genes are TRBV27 and TRBJ2-7; TRBD1 agrees at 10 bases. CDR1 MNHEY and CDR2 SMNVEV come from the germline V gene (reference sequence). V gave up 6 bases and J gave up 4 bases; unmatched junction bases: 9. There are 15 residues in the CDR3. The CDR3 protein is CASSLGTGDLYEQYF. In nucleotides, the CDR3 is TGTGCCAGCAGCCTTGGGACAGGGGATCTTTACGAGCAGTACTTC.

This clonotype showed up just a few times. The rearrangement links TRBV12-3 or TRBV12-4 to TRBJ1-4; TRBD1 aligns across 7 bases. Trimming removed 3 bases from V and 8 bases from J; junction bases left unmatched: 15. This CDR3 region has 17 residues. The CDR3 region has the DNA TGTGCCAGCAGTTTGAGTTGGGGGACAGTGTTCAGGGAAAAACTGTTTTTT. Encoded protein: CASSLSWGTVFREKLFF.

The chain joins TRBV27 to TRBJ1-1, with TRBD1 as a possible D gene (5 bases). The CDR3 is 13 residues long. Trimming shortened V by 5 bases and J by 6 bases, and 13 bases separated the two germline ends. CDR1 is MNHEY and CDR2 is SMNVEV in the germline V gene (reference sequence). DNA of the CDR3: TGTGCCAGCAGTCGAGGGGTCGGTCCTGAAGCTTTCTTT. This translates into CASSRGVGPEAFF.

This clonotype showed up many times. The genes are TRBV5-1 and TRBJ1-1; a weak D match, TRBD1 (5 bases). CDR1 is SGHRS, CDR2 YFSETQ, per germline. Trimming left V 0 bases short and J 5 bases short, with 11 bases between. The CDR3 sequence is 14 residues long. This CDR3 is CASSLGGAWTEAFF. DNA for the CDR3: TGCGCCAGCAGCTTGGGTGGGGCATGGACTGAAGCTTTCTTT.

The rearrangement uses TRBV29-1 and TRBJ2-2, with D perhaps TRBD1 (5 bases). CDR1 and CDR2 (germline): SQVTM, ANQGSEA. The CDR3 extends over 14 amino acids. Trimming removed 7 bases from V and 5 bases from J, with 17 bases in between. CDR3 region: CSAARDRATGELFF. The CDR3 coding sequence is TGCAGCGCCGCCCGTGACAGAGCAACCGGGGAGCTGTTTTTT.

The sample holds a few counts of this clonotype. This chain links TRBV7-2 with TRBJ2-2; maybe TRBD2 (5 bases). The CDR3 is 17 residues long. Germline values: CDR1 SGHTA, CDR2 FQGNSA. Deletions cut 5 bases from V and 1 base from J, with 17 bases between. For the CDR3, the DNA is TGTGCCAGCAGCCCCAACCGGTTCGGGGTGAACACCGGGGAGCTGTTTTTT. The encoded protein is CASSPNRFGVNTGELFF.

V and J are TRBV28 and TRBJ2-6; maybe TRBD1 (5 bases). The CDR3 is made up of 15 amino acids. V lost 3 bases, J lost 6 bases, and 12 bases lay in between. Per germline, CDR1 MDHEN and CDR2 SYDVKM. The CDR3 loop reads CASSFRGLEANVLTF. The CDR3 nucleotides are TGTGCCAGCAGTTTTAGGGGATTGGAGGCCAACGTCCTGACTTTC.

The sample holds a few counts of this clonotype. The chain combines TRBV2 with TRBJ1-5; no firm D call. This CDR3 is built from 12 residues. V dropped 6 bases and J dropped 3 bases, with 6 bases sitting between them. The germline V gene encodes CDR1 SNHLY and CDR2 FYNNEI. CDR3 nucleotides: TGTGCCAGCAGGGCGGCCAATCAGCCCCAGCATTTT. This translates into CASRAANQPQHF. Using reference TRBV2 and TRBJ1-5 for the parts outside the CDR3, the full variable domain is EPEVTQTPSHQVTQMGQEVILRCVPISNHLYFYWYRQILGQKVEFLVSFYNNEISEKSEIFDDQFSVERPDGSNFTLKIRSTKLEDSAMYFCASRAANQPQHFGDGTRLSIL.

This clonotype was seen a handful of times. V gene TRBV9 combines with J gene TRBJ2-6; tentatively, D is TRBD2 (5 bases). Trimming took 3 bases from V and 9 from J, leaving 10 bases between them. The CDR3 is 13 residues long. The germline V gene has CDR1 SGDLS and CDR2 YYNGEE. CDR3 region: CASSAGVVNVLTF. Written as DNA, the CDR3 is TGTGCCAGCAGCGCCGGGGTGGTCAACGTCCTGACTTTC.

The chain joins TRBV6-2 or TRBV6-3 to TRBJ1-1, with D perhaps TRBD1 (5 bases). Germline V lookup: CDR1 MNHEY, CDR2 SVGEGT. CDR3 length equals 12 residues. Trimming removed 6 bases at V and 7 bases at J, with 12 bases between. The CDR3 coding sequence is TGTGCCAGCAGGCCGGGGCGGCTTGAAGCTTTCTTT. Its translation: CASRPGRLEAFF.

This chain joins TRBV5-1 and TRBJ2-1, with 7 bases that match TRBD2. The CDR3 has 15 amino acids. V gave up 3 bases and J gave up 0 bases; unmatched junction bases: 3. Germline values: CDR1 SGHRS, CDR2 YFSETQ. The CDR3 protein is CASSSPSGSYNEQFF. The CDR3 nucleotides are TGCGCCAGCAGCTCCCCTAGCGGCTCCTACAATGAGCAGTTCTTC.

This clonotype has a count of ten or more. The CDR3 loop reads CASAPNRAQPQHF. As DNA, the CDR3 is TGTGCCAGCGCGCCCAACAGGGCTCAGCCCCAGCATTTT. The chain couples TRBV6-1 to TRBJ1-5, with a possible D match to TRBD1 (6 bases). The germline V gene has CDR1 MNHNS and CDR2 SASEGT. The CDR3 has 13 amino acids. Trimming cost V 8 bases and J 6 bases, with 14 bases left between them.

On this clonotype: An end of the junction does not agree with germline; a read error may underlie this. The chain employs TRBV4-2 and TRBJ1-6; 9 nucleotides align to TRBD1. The CDR3 contains 16 residues. Germline-derived CDR1 and CDR2 are LGHNA and YNFKEQ. CDR3 sequence: CASSHPDRGIGSPHHF. The CDR3 nucleotides read TGTGCCAGCAGCCACCCGGACAGGGGAATTGGATCACCCCACCACTTT.